These 11 T cell receptor beta chains came from one sample sequenced in a study of T and B cells in COVID-19 patients. BIOMED2 TRB-A/B primer pools were used in multiplex TRB PCR. TCRdb itself ran the multiplex PCR reads through MiXCR, one entry per CDR3 protein. The data hold fewer than 5,500 distinct CDR3 sequences, with 28% observed a single time. Blood genomic DNA input for TRB amplification was about 250-500 ng. The source material was blood. The source is a human donor with active COVID-19.

A remark on this clonotype: With a much larger clone just one base away, this may be a read error. The conserved phenylalanine or tryptophan is not found at the CDR3 terminus, so this likely reflects a read error. Because the CDR3's place on the DNA is in doubt, the DNA is left out and the CDR3 is given as listed by TCRdb. The V gene is TRBV5-5, the J gene TRBJ1-6; TRBD1, the table's D call, lacks a check against the DNA. A total of 9 residues make up the CDR3, ends included. Looked up from germline, CDR1 is SGHKS and CDR2 is YYEKEE (reference sequence). The CDR3: CASSLGGTV.

This clonotype is medium-sized within its sample. V usage is TRBV18 and J usage is TRBJ1-4, with D hard to call. The CDR3 contains 13 residues. Trimming cost V 5 bases and J 4 bases, with 8 bases left between them. Germline CDR1 KGHSH, CDR2 LQKENI. CDR3 DNA: TGTGCCAGCTCAAGGGTTAATAATGAAAAACTGTTTTTT. Translating it yields CASSRVNNEKLFF.

This clonotype is medium-sized in the sample. The rearrangement uses TRBV18 and TRBJ2-3; D is undetermined. Germline-derived CDR1 and CDR2 are KGHSH and LQKENI. This CDR3 has 14 residues. Trimming shortened V by 4 bases and J by 0 bases, and 8 bases separated the two germline ends. CDR3 DNA: TGTGCCAGCTCACGGTATGCCAGCACAGATACGCAGTATTTT. It yields the protein CASSRYASTDTQYF.

The chain employs TRBV4-3 and TRBJ1-5, with D possibly TRBD1 on 6 matching bases. Germline assignment: CDR1 LGHNA and CDR2 YSLEER. The germline V and J ends were trimmed by 0 bases and 9 bases, with 15 bases remaining between them. The CDR3 totals 15 residues. CDR3 DNA: TGCGCCAGCAGCCAAGATGGGGGGGGGCGTCGGCCCCAGCATTTT. Amino acids: CASSQDGGGRRPQHF.

The chain combines TRBV7-6 with TRBJ2-5; 7 bases agree with TRBD2. There are 16 residues in the CDR3. Germline values: CDR1 SGHVS, CDR2 FNYEAQ. Trimming removed 1 base from V and 5 bases from J; junction bases left unmatched: 10. CDR3 protein: CASSLGASGVGETQYF. CDR3 nucleotide sequence: TGTGCCAGCAGCTTAGGCGCTAGCGGAGTAGGGGAGACCCAGTACTTC. The entire variable domain, with the rest obtained from reference TRBV7-6 and TRBJ2-5, is as follows: GAGVSQSPRYKVTKRGQDVALRCDPISGHVSLYWYRQALGQGPEFLTYFNYEAQQDKSGLPNDRFSAERPEGSISTLTIQRTEQRDSAMYRCASSLGASGVGETQYFGPGTRLLVL.

By its share, this clonotype is medium-sized (0.01 to 0.1%). The chain employs TRBV6-4 and TRBJ2-2; D might be TRBD2 (5 bases). This CDR3 is 15 amino acids long. The germline V gene has CDR1 MRHNA and CDR2 SNTAGT. V was pared by 6 bases and J by 6 bases, with 17 bases between. The CDR3 region has the DNA TGTGCCAGCAGCGCAGGACCTCACGGGGCCGGGGAGCTGTTTTTT. Its translation: CASSAGPHGAGELFF.

The V and J genes are TRBV20-1 and TRBJ1-5, with TRBD1 as a possible D gene (5 bases). The germline V and J ends were trimmed by 0 bases and 0 bases, with 12 bases remaining between them. From germline, CDR1 is DFQATT and CDR2 SNEGSKA (reference sequence). The CDR3 is 16 residues long. CDR3 residues: CSAREAGVYSNQPQHF. As DNA, the CDR3 is TGCAGTGCTAGAGAGGCGGGGGTCTATAGCAATCAGCCCCAGCATTTT.

This chain links TRBV4-1 with TRBJ1-4; no reliable D call. CDR1 is MGHRA, CDR2 YSYEKL, per germline. V gave up 1 base and J gave up 8 bases, with 8 bases separating them. This CDR3 is 13 amino acids long. The DNA of the CDR3 is TGCGCCAGCAGCCAAGGGAATCGGGAAAAACTGTTTTTT. This sequence encodes CASSQGNREKLFF.

The chain employs TRBV6-2 or TRBV6-3 and TRBJ1-1; TRBD1 aligns across 7 bases. There are 16 residues in the CDR3. Germline CDR1 and CDR2: MNHEY and SVGEGT. Losses at the gene ends were 5 bases for V and 0 bases for J; bases not matched to a gene: 9. This chain's CDR3 is CASSPTGSSMNTEAFF. Written as DNA, the CDR3 is TGTGCCAGCAGTCCGACAGGGTCCTCTATGAACACTGAAGCTTTCTTT.

The chain uses TRBV20-1 and TRBJ2-5; D is uncertain. There are 14 residues in the CDR3. The V gene lost 6 bases and the J gene lost 3 bases, with 17 bases spanning the gap. Per germline, CDR1 DFQATT and CDR2 SNEGSKA (reference sequence). This CDR3 reads CSAPALSKEETQYF. The CDR3 nucleotides read TGCAGTGCCCCTGCGCTATCTAAAGAAGAGACCCAGTACTTC.

This clonotype was counted a single time. Given a much more abundant clone one base away, this may be a read error. The chain uses TRBV6-6 and TRBJ2-1; 7 nucleotides agree with TRBD1. CDR1 and CDR2 from the germline V gene are MNHNY and SVGAGI (reference sequence). CDR3 size: 14 residues. V trimming: 8 bases; J trimming: 0 bases; junction bases outside the gene matches: 4. CDR3 bases: TGTGCCAGCCTCTACAGGGGCTCCTACAATGAGCAGTTCTTC. Translating gives CASLYRGSYNEQFF.